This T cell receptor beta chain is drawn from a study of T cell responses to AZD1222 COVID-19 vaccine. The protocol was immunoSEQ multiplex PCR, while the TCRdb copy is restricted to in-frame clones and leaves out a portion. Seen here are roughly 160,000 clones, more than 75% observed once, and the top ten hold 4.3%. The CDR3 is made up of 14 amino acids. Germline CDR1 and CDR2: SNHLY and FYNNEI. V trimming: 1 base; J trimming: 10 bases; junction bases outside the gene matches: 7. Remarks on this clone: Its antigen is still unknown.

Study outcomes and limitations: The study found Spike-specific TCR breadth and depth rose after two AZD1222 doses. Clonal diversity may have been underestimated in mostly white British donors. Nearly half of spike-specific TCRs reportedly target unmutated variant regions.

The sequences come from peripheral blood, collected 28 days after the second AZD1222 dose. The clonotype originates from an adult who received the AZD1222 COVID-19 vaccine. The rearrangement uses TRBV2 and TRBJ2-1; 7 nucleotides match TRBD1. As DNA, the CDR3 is TGTGCCAGCAGTGAAGGTGACAGGGCGGAGGAGCAGTTCTTC. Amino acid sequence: CASSEGDRAEEQFF. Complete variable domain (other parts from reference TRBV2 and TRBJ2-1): EPEVTQTPSHQVTQMGQEVILRCVPISNHLYFYWYRQILGQKVEFLVSFYNNEISEKSEIFDDQFSVERPDGSNFTLKIRSTKLEDSAMYFCASSEGDRAEEQFFGPGTRLTVL.